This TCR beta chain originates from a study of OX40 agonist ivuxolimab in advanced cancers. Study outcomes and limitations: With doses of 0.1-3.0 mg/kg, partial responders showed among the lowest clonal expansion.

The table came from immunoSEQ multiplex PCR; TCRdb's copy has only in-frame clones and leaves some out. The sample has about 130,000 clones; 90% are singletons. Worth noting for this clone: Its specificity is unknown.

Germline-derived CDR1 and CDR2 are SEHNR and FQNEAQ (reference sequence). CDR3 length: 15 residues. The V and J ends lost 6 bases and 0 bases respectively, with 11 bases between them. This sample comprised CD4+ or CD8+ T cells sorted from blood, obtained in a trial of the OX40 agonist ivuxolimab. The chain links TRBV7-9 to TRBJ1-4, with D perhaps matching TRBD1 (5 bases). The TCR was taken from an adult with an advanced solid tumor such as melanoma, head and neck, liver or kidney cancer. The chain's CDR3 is CASRGGPATNEKLFF. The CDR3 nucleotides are TGTGCCAGCAGGGGGGGTCCCGCAACTAATGAAAAACTGTTTTTT.